A selection of T cell receptor beta chains follows, all from one sample in a study of PD-L1 blockade in urothelial cancer. Sequenced by immunoSEQ multiplex PCR; TCRdb stores in-frame clones only, minus some. The sample lists around 100,000 clones; less than 95% were seen once. The sequencing used PBMCs, collected around atezolizumab (anti-PD-L1) treatment. All receptors come from a man between 60 and 70 years old with urothelial cancer. Each CDR3 is given with its conserved first and last residue. Fields, in order: D gene, clone size, J gene, V gene, CDR3 DNA, CDR3 protein. The D gene is left open where the match is weak. For some rows the clone size is stated as once, few or many, or as a class when expanded; others skip it.

>.|.|TRBJ1-5|TRBV30
TGTGCCTGGAGTGGAGCGGATAGCAATCAGCCCCAGCATTTT
CAWSGADSNQPQHF
>.|.|TRBJ1-2|TRBV7-8
TGTGCCAGCAGCTTAGGCCAGGGTGGGGGCTACACCTTC
CASSLGQGGGYTF
>.|.|TRBJ2-7|TRBV18
TGTGCCAGCTCACTTAGTAGCTACGAGCAGTACTTC
CASSLSSYEQYF
>TRBD2|.|TRBJ2-3|TRBV4-1
TGCGCCAGCAGCCGAGGGCTAGCGGGGGGGTCGAGGTTTGGAGATACGCAGTATTTT
CASSRGLAGGSRFGDTQYF
>TRBD1|once|TRBJ2-7|TRBV19
TGTGCCAGTAGTCTCAGGACAGGCTCCTACGAGCAGTACTTC
CASSLRTGSYEQYF
>TRBD1|once|TRBJ1-2|TRBV4-2
TGTGCCAGCAGCCAAGGGGGAGGACAGGGTTCTAACTATGGCTACACCTTC
CASSQGGGQGSNYGYTF
>TRBD1|.|TRBJ1-5|TRBV6-5
TGTGCCAGCAGACGGACAGGGGATGCCTATCAGCCCCAGCATTTT
CASRRTGDAYQPQHF
>TRBD2|.|TRBJ2-1|TRBV9
TGTGCCAGCAGCGTAGCTGACGGGAGGGCCGGGAATGAGCAGTTCTTC
CASSVADGRAGNEQFF
>TRBD2|.|TRBJ2-1|TRBV5-4
TGTGCCAGCAGCTTGCGGGAGGGCCCCCTTACTTATGAGCAGTTCTTC
CASSLREGPLTYEQFF
>TRBD1|.|TRBJ1-2|TRBV6-5
TGTGCCAGCAGAAACCCAGCACAGGGGTTAGATGGCTACACCTTC
CASRNPAQGLDGYTF
>.|.|TRBJ2-3|TRBV6-1
TGTGCCAGCAGTGAAGTGAGAGATACGCAGTATTTT
CASSEVRDTQYF
>TRBD1|.|TRBJ1-1|TRBV19
TGTGCCAGTAGTACCAACGGACAGGGGGCGGCCGCAGCTTTCTTT
CASSTNGQGAAAAFF
>TRBD2|.|TRBJ2-5|TRBV19
TGTGCCAGTAGTATTAGGGAGCTAGCGGGGGGGGGCCGGGCGGAGACCCAGTACTTC
CASSIRELAGGGRAETQYF
>TRBD1|.|TRBJ2-7|TRBV2
TGTGCCAGCAGCCGTCCCGGGACAGGGACCTACGAGCAGTACTTC
CASSRPGTGTYEQYF
>TRBD1|.|TRBJ2-7|TRBV5-8
TGTGCCAGCAGCAGGGACAGCAACCCCTACGAGCAGTACTTC
CASSRDSNPYEQYF
>TRBD2|.|TRBJ2-5|TRBV27
TGTGCCAGCAGTTTGGGGCTAGCGGCCTATCAGTACTTC
CASSLGLAAYQYF
>.|.|TRBJ2-1|TRBV28
TGTGCCAGCAGTTCACCTGCGGAGAGCTCCTACAATGAGCAGTTCTTC
CASSSPAESSYNEQFF
>TRBD2|once|TRBJ2-1|TRBV5-1
TGCGCCAGCAGCCGTGGGGGAGCGGGGGACGCTTACAATGAGCAGTTCTTC
CASSRGGAGDAYNEQFF
>.|.|TRBJ2-7|TRBV7-8
TGTGCCAGCAGCGTATCCGGGTCCCTTCGATCCTACGAGCAGTACTTC
CASSVSGSLRSYEQYF
>.|.|TRBJ2-5|TRBV5-1
TGCGCCAGCAGCAATTACGGGACAAATGAAGAGACCCAGTACTTC
CASSNYGTNEETQYF
>TRBD1|.|TRBJ1-5|TRBV18
TGTGCCAGCTCAGAGGGGACAGGGGGCATTCAGCCCCAGCATTTT
CASSEGTGGIQPQHF
>TRBD2|.|TRBJ2-7|TRBV14
TGTGCCAGCAGCCCAAGTTGGGGTTTAGCGGGAGCCTCAAGCGACGAGCAGTACTTC
CASSPSWGLAGASSDEQYF
>TRBD2|.|TRBJ2-1|TRBV5-1
TGCGCCAGCAGCTCCGGGACTAGCGGGGCGAACAGGGAGCAGTTCTTC
CASSSGTSGANREQFF
>.|.|TRBJ2-4|TRBV13
TGTGCCAGCAGTACCCGGCTAGGGAGGAAAAACATTCAGTACTTC
CASSTRLGRKNIQYF
>.|.|TRBJ2-3|TRBV7-9
TGTGCCAGCAGCCACGGGGAAATCCGGACAGATACGCAGTATTTT
CASSHGEIRTDTQYF
>TRBD1|.|TRBJ2-5|TRBV27
TGTGCCAGCCAGGCGAAGGGGGCTTGGGAGACCCAGTACTTC
CASQAKGAWETQYF
>.|.|TRBJ2-7|TRBV10-2
TGCGCCAGCACTATATTCCCGGACACCTACGAGCAGTACTTC
CASTIFPDTYEQYF
>TRBD1|.|TRBJ1-1|TRBV11-2
TGTGCCAGCAGCCAACAGGGGCTTAACACTGAAGCTTTCTTT
CASSQQGLNTEAFF
>.|.|TRBJ2-1|TRBV10-2
TGCGCCAGCAGTGGACCCAGGGGGGCGATAAGCTCCTACAATGAGCAGTTCTTC
CASSGPRGAISSYNEQFF
>TRBD1|.|TRBJ2-7|TRBV9
TGTGCCAGCAGCGCGGGACAGGGGGCTCCCTACGAGCAGTACTTC
CASSAGQGAPYEQYF
>TRBD2|.|TRBJ2-3|TRBV19
TGTGCCAGTCGGGCGGGAGGGAGCACAGATACGCAGTATTTT
CASRAGGSTDTQYF
>.|.|TRBJ2-3|TRBV5-1
TGCGCCAGCAGCCAACAGAACACAGATACGCAGTATTTT
CASSQQNTDTQYF
>.|.|TRBJ1-4|TRBV4-1
TGCGCCAGCAGCCAGCGAACAGGGCTCACTAATGAAAAACTGTTTTTT
CASSQRTGLTNEKLFF
>TRBD1|.|TRBJ2-5|TRBV18
TGTGCCAGCTCCCTAGGGACAGGGGGCTGGGAGACCCAGTACTTC
CASSLGTGGWETQYF
>TRBD2|few|TRBJ2-7|TRBV7-2
TGTGCCAGCAGCTTGTCGGGGGGAGAATACGAGCAGTACTTC
CASSLSGGEYEQYF
>TRBD1|once|TRBJ2-5|TRBV12-5
TGTGCTAGTGGTTTTGACAGGGGGGAGACCCAGTACTTC
CASGFDRGETQYF
>TRBD2|.|TRBJ2-3|TRBV2
TGTGCCAGCAGCCGTTCCGGGGGGGCGAGCACAGATACGCAGTATTTT
CASSRSGGASTDTQYF
>.|.|TRBJ2-5|TRBV4-2
TGTGCCAGCAGCCCAGGTTTCGGGGAGCAAGAGACCCAGTACTTC
CASSPGFGEQETQYF
>TRBD1|.|TRBJ2-7|TRBV6-5
TGTGCCAGCAGTTTCATACCCGGACAGGGTCGATACGAGCAGTACTTC
CASSFIPGQGRYEQYF
>.|.|TRBJ2-7|TRBV6-5
TGTGCCAGCAGTTACTCCTCACAGAGCTCCTACGAGCAGTACTTC
CASSYSSQSSYEQYF
>.|.|TRBJ1-2|TRBV5-4
TGTGCCAGCAGCTTGGGGATCAGGGGCGGCCGAGGCTACACCTTC
CASSLGIRGGRGYTF
>TRBD2|.|TRBJ2-5|TRBV5-1
TGCGCCAGCAGCCCACGACTAGCGCAAACCCAAGAGACCCAGTACTTC
CASSPRLAQTQETQYF
>TRBD1|.|TRBJ2-7|TRBV7-2
TGTGCCAGCAGCTACAGTCTGACAGGGGGACCCTACGAGCAGTACTTC
CASSYSLTGGPYEQYF
>.|.|TRBJ1-1|TRBV10-3
TGTGCCATCAGGGCGGAAGGTGAAGCTTTCTTT
CAIRAEGEAFF
>TRBD2|few|TRBJ2-4|TRBV18
TGTGCCAGCTCACCGGGAGCGGGAGTCGGTGGAGCCAAAAACATTCAGTACTTC
CASSPGAGVGGAKNIQYF
>.|.|TRBJ2-7|TRBV2
TGTGCCAGCAGTGGGGACTCCTACTCCTACGAGCAGTACTTC
CASSGDSYSYEQYF
>.|.|TRBJ1-5|TRBV19
TGTGCCAGTACCCACGGAGACTCTGGGCAGCCCCAGCATTTT
CASTHGDSGQPQHF
>.|.|TRBJ2-3|TRBV5-5
TGTGCCAGCAGCTGGGAGACTACTATTTCCACAGATACGCAGTATTTT
CASSWETTISTDTQYF
>.|.|TRBJ2-5|TRBV9
TGTGCCAGCAGCGCCGGCCCCCTTAGCGGAGGGACCCAAGAGACCCAGTACTTC
CASSAGPLSGGTQETQYF
>.|.|TRBJ1-5|TRBV4-1
TGCGCCAGCAGCCAAGGCGGGGGTGGCAATCAGCCCCAGCATTTT
CASSQGGGGNQPQHF
>TRBD2|.|TRBJ2-7|TRBV7-2
TGTGCCAGCAGCGACCCGGGGGGGCGTAATCAGTACTTC
CASSDPGGRNQYF
>TRBD2|.|TRBJ2-3|TRBV9
TGTGCCAGCAGCGTAGCCTTCACGACTAGCGGAGATACGCAGTATTTT
CASSVAFTTSGDTQYF
>TRBD2|.|TRBJ2-1|TRBV5-1
TGCGCCAGCAGCCCTAGCGGGGGCACCTACAATGAGCAGTTCTTC
CASSPSGGTYNEQFF
>TRBD1|.|TRBJ2-7|TRBV9
TGTGCCAGCAGCCCCACGGGACAGGACGACTACGAGCAGTACTTC
CASSPTGQDDYEQYF